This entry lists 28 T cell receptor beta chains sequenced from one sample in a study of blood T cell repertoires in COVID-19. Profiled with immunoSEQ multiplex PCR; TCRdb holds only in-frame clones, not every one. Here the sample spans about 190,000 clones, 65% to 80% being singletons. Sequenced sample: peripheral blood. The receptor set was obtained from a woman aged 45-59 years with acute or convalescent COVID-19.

For the CDR3, the DNA is TGTGCCAGCAGCCTCGGGACTCCTAGCACAGATACGCAGTATTTT. Translating it yields CASSLGTPSTDTQYF. The chain links TRBV11-2 to TRBJ2-3, with D possibly TRBD2 on 6 matching bases. Trimming removed 5 bases at V and 0 bases at J, with 12 bases between. The CDR3 loop spans 15 amino acids. Germline values: CDR1 SGHAT, CDR2 FQNNGV.

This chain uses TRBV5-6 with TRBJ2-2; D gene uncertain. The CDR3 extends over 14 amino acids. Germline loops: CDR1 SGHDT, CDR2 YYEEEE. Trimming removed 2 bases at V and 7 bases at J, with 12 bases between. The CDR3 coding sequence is TGTGCCAGCAGCTTAGACTCTTATTACGGGGAGCTGTTTTTT. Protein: CASSLDSYYGELFF.

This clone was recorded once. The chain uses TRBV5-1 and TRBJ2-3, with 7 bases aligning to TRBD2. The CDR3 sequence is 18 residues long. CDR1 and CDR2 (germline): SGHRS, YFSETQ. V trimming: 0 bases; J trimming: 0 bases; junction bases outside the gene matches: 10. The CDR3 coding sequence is TGCGCCAGCAGCTTGGGGTCCATAGCGGGTACTAGCACAGATACGCAGTATTTT. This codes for CASSLGSIAGTSTDTQYF.

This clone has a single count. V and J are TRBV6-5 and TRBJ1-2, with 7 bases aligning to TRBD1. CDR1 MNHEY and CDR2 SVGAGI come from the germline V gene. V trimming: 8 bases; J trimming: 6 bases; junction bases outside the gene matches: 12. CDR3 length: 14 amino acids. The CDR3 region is CASWGQMKGDGYTF. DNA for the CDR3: TGTGCCAGCTGGGGACAGATGAAAGGGGATGGCTACACCTTC.

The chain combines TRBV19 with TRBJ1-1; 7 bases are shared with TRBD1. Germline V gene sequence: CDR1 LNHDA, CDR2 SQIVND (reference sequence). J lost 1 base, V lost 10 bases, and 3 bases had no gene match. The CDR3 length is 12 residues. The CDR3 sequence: CATRQGNTEAFF. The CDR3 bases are TGTGCCACTCGACAGGGGAACACTGAAGCTTTCTTT. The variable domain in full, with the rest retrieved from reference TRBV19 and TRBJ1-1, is DGGITQSPKYLFRKEGQNVTLSCEQNLNHDAMYWYRQDPGQGLRLIYYSQIVNDFQKGDIAEGYSVSREKKESFPLTVTSAQKNPTAFYLCATRQGNTEAFFGQGTRLTVV.

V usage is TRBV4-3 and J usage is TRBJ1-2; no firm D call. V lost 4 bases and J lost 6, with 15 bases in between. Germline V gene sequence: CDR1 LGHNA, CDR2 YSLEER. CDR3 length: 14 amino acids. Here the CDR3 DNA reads TGCGCCAGCAGCCCCGAGTCGGCTGCGGATGGCTACACCTTC. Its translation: CASSPESAADGYTF.

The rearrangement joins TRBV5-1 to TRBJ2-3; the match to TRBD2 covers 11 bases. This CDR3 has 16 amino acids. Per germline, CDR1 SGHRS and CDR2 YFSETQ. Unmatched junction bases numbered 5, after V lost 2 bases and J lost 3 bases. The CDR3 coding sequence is TGCGCCAGCAGCTTAGGCCCTAGCGGGGGGACAGATACGCAGTATTTT. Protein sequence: CASSLGPSGGTDTQYF.

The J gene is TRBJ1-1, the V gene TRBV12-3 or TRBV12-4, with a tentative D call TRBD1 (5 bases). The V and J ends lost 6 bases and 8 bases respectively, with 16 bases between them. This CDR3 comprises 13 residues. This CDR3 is CASSFHQGEEAFF. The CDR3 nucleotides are TGTGCCAGCAGCTTTCATCAGGGTGAAGAAGCTTTCTTT.

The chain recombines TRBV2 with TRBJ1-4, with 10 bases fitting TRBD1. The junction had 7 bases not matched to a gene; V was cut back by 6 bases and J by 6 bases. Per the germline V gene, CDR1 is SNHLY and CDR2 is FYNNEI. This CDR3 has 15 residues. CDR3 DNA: TGTGCCAGCAGGCCTTCCGGGACAGGGGATGAAAAACTGTTTTTT. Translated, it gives CASRPSGTGDEKLFF.

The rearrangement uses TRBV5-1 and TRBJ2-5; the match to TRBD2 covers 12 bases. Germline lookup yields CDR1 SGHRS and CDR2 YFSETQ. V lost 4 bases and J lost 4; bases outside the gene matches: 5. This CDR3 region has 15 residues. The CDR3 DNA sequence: TGCGCCAGCAGCCTCGGACTAGCGGGGAGAGAGACCCAGTACTTC. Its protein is CASSLGLAGRETQYF.

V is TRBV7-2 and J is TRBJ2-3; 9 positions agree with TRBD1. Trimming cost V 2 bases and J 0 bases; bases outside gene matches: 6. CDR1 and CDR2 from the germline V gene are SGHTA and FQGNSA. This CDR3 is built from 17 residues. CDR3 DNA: TGTGCCAGCAGCTTAAACGGACAGGGGACCAGCACAGATACGCAGTATTTT. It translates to CASSLNGQGTSTDTQYF.

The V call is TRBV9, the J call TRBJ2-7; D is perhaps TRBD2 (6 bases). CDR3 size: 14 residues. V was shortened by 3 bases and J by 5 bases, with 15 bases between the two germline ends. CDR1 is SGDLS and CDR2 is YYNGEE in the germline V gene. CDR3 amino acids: CASSARGEAHEQYF. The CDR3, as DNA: TGTGCCAGCAGCGCTCGCGGGGAGGCCCACGAGCAGTACTTC.

DNA for the CDR3: TGTGCCAGCAGCCGAGTATCACCAAACACAGATACGCAGTATTTT. Amino acids: CASSRVSPNTDTQYF. The rearrangement uses TRBV11-2 and TRBJ2-3; no clear D. CDR1 is SGHAT, CDR2 FQNNGV, per germline. Trimming took 5 bases from V and 2 from J, leaving 14 bases between them. There are 15 residues in the CDR3.

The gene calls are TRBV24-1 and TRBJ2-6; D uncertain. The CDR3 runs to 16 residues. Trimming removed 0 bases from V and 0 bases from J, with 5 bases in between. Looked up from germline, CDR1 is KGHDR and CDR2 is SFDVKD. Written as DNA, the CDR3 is TGTGCCACCAGTGATTTGGCGGTCTCTGGGGCCAACGTCCTGACTTTC. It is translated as CATSDLAVSGANVLTF.

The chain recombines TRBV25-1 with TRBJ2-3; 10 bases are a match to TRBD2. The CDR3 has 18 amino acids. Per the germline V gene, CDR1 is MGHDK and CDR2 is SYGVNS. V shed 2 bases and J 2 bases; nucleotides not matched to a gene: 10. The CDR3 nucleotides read TGTGCCAGCAGTGAACAGGCTAGCGGGAGCTCTAACACAGATACGCAGTATTTT. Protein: CASSEQASGSSNTDTQYF.

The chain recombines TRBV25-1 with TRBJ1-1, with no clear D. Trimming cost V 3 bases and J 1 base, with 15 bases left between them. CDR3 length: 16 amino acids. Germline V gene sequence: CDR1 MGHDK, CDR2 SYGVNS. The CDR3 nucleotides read TGTGCCAGCAGTGAGGGAGGGAGGAGGTGGAACACTGAAGCTTTCTTT. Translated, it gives CASSEGGRRWNTEAFF.

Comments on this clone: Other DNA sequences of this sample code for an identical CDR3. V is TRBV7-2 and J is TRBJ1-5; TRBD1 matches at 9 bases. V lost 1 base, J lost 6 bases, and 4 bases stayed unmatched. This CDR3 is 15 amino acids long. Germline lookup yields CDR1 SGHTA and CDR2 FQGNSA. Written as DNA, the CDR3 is TGTGCCAGCAGCTTAGTTGGGACAGGGATTCAGCCCCAGCATTTT. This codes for CASSLVGTGIQPQHF.

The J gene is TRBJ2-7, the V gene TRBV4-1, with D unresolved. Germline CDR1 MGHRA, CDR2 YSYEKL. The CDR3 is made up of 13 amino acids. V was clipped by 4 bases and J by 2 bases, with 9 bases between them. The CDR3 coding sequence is TGCGCCAGCAGCCCCGACGGAGCCTACGAGCAGTACTTC. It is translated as CASSPDGAYEQYF.

The CDR3 coding sequence is TGTGCCAGCAGTAAAGGAGGTAGGGATCAGCCCCAGCATTTT. It yields the protein CASSKGGRDQPQHF. The V gene is TRBV7-2, the J gene TRBJ1-5; D is undetermined. The CDR3 loop spans 14 amino acids. Germline V lookup: CDR1 SGHTA, CDR2 FQGNSA. V was trimmed by 6 bases and J by 5 bases, leaving 14 bases between them.

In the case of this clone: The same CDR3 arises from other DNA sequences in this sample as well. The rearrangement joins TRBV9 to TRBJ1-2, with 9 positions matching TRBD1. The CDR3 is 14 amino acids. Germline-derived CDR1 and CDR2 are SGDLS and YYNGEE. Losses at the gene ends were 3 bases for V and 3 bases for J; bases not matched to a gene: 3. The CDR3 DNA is TGTGCCAGCAGCGACCGACAGGGGGACTATGGCTACACCTTC. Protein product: CASSDRQGDYGYTF.

The CDR3 DNA follows: TGTGCCAGCAGAACGACAGGGACCCCTGAAGCTTTCTTT. This translates into CASRTTGTPEAFF. This chain connects TRBV12-3 or TRBV12-4 to TRBJ1-1; 7 nucleotides match TRBD1. This CDR3 comprises 13 residues. With V trimmed by 6 bases and J by 6 bases, 7 bases remained unmatched.

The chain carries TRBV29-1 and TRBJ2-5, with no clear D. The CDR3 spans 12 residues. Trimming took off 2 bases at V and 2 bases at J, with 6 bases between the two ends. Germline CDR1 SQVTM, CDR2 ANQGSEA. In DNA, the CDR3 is TGCAGCGTTGAAACCGGGCAAGAGACCCAGTACTTC. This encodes CSVETGQETQYF.

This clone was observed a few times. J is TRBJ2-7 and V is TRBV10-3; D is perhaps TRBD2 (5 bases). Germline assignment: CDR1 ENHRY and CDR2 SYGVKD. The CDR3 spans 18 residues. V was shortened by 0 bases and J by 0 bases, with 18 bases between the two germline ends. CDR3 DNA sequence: TGTGCCATCAGTGAGTCGAATTTGGAGGACCCCAGCTCCTACGAGCAGTACTTC. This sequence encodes CAISESNLEDPSSYEQYF.

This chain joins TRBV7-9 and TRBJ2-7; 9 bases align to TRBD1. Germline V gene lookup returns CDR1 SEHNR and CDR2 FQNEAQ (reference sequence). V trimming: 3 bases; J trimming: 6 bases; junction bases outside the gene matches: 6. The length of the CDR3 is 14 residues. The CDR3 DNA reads TGTGCCAGCAGCTTGGACAGGGGAGAAGGCGAGCAGTACTTC. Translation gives CASSLDRGEGEQYF.

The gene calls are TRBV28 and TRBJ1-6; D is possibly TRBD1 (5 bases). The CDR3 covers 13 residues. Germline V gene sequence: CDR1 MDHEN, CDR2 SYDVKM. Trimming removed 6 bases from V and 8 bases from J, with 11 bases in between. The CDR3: CASRQVSDSPLHF. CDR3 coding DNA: TGTGCCAGCAGACAGGTTTCGGATTCACCCCTCCACTTT. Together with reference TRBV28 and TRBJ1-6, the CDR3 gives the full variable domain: DVKVTQSSRYLVKRTGEKVFLECVQDMDHENMFWYRQDPGLGLRLIYFSYDVKMKEKGDIPEGYSVSREKKERFSLILESASTNQTSMYLCASRQVSDSPLHFGNGTRLTVT.

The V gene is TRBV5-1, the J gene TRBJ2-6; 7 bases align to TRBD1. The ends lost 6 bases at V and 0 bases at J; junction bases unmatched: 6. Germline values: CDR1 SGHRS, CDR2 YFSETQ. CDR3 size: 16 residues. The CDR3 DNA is TGCGCCAGCACTAGGACAGGCAGCTCTGGGGCCAACGTCCTGACTTTC. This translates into CASTRTGSSGANVLTF.

CDR3 protein: CATRPAAYNEQFF. CDR3 DNA sequence: TGTGCCACCAGGCCAGCGGCGTACAATGAGCAGTTCTTC. The chain carries TRBV24-1 and TRBJ2-1; possible D gene TRBD2, 5 bases. Between the trimmed V and J ends, which lost 7 bases and 4 bases, there was a span of 10 bases. Germline loops: CDR1 KGHDR, CDR2 SFDVKD. This CDR3 region has 13 residues.

The CDR3 sequence: CASSPTGGPVYEQYF. DNA of the CDR3: TGTGCCAGCAGTCCCACAGGGGGCCCAGTCTACGAGCAGTACTTC. V and J are TRBV5-5 and TRBJ2-7; 9 bases map to TRBD1. The V gene end was trimmed by 5 bases and the J gene end by 3 bases; junction bases not matched to a gene: 9. Germline CDR1 SGHKS, CDR2 YYEKEE (reference sequence). The CDR3 sequence is 15 residues long.